This T cell receptor beta chain was sequenced for a study of identical twins. TCRdb re-called the 5' RACE reads with MiXCR, one entry per CDR3 protein. Of hundreds of thousands of distinct CDR3 sequences listed, 7% to 8.5% were seen once; the top ten hold about 5.8%. This CDR3 is built from 13 residues. Germline V gives CDR1 SNHLY, CDR2 FYNNEI. V lost 3 bases to trimming and J lost 5 bases, with 8 bases between them. These data were also filed under a second study, of yellow fever vaccine responses in identical twins.

The sample taken for sequencing was CD8+ T cells sorted from blood. This sequence was found in a woman between 18 and 30 years old in good health. This sequence joins TRBV2 and TRBJ2-1, with D uncertain. CDR3 DNA: TGTGCCAGCAGTGATAGACCAAACAATGAGCAGTTCTTC. Protein: CASSDRPNNEQFF.